The 8 T cell receptor beta chains below all came from one sample that was sequenced in a study of spatial heterogeneity in lung cancer. Time point: sample taken at primary tumor resection. Extraction of whole RNA from tumor, nontumor lung or frozen PBMC preceded unsorted sequencing. TCRdb passed the 5' RACE reads through MiXCR, listing each CDR3 protein once. The table includes about 42,000 distinct CDR3 sequences, around 7.1% detected once. The sample was PBMCs, taken at surgery. These receptors all stem from a female donor with early-stage non-small cell lung cancer.

This clonotype was counted ten times or more. The rearrangement joins TRBV9 to TRBJ1-2; unclear D gene. This CDR3 is built from 15 residues. V was shortened by 3 bases and J by 0 bases, with 12 bases between the two germline ends. CDR1 and CDR2 from the germline V gene are SGDLS and YYNGEE. CDR3 sequence reads: CASSGGLTPNYGYTF. CDR3 coding DNA: TGTGCCAGCAGCGGTGGACTAACCCCTAACTATGGCTACACCTTC.

This clonotype was picked up many times. This chain joins TRBV7-9 and TRBJ2-3, with 8 bases identical to TRBD1. The junction had 3 bases not matched to a gene; V was cut back by 0 bases and J by 4 bases. Germline CDR1 is SEHNR and CDR2 is FQNEAQ (reference sequence). This CDR3 comprises 15 residues. CDR3 DNA sequence: TGTGCCAGCAGCTTAGCGACAGGGGTCGCAGATACGCAGTATTTT. Its protein product is CASSLATGVADTQYF.

This clonotype showed up many times. This rearrangement joins TRBV2 to TRBJ2-5; 11 positions agree with TRBD2. In germline, CDR1 is SNHLY, CDR2 FYNNEI. J lost 1 base, V lost 1 base, and 5 bases had no gene match. CDR3 length equals 17 residues. The CDR3 nucleotides are TGTGCCAGCAGTGAAGACGGGACTAGCGGCCCCCAAGAGACCCAGTACTTC. Its translation is CASSEDGTSGPQETQYF.

Ten or more counts support this clonotype. This chain joins TRBV20-1 and TRBJ2-5, with a possible D match to TRBD2 (5 bases). This CDR3 has 14 amino acids. The ends were cut back, 2 bases at V and 1 base at J, with 11 bases in the middle. Germline V gives CDR1 DFQATT, CDR2 SNEGSKA (reference sequence). The CDR3 loop reads CSARNPSPQETQYF. In DNA, the CDR3 is TGCAGTGCTAGAAACCCTAGCCCCCAAGAGACCCAGTACTTC.

This clonotype was seen repeatedly, ten times or more. This chain's CDR3 is CASSSERAETQYF. In nucleotides, the CDR3 is TGTGCCAGCAGCTCCGAGCGGGCGGAGACCCAGTACTTC. The chain carries TRBV7-2 and TRBJ2-5; tentatively, D is TRBD2 (6 bases). The ends were cut back, 4 bases at V and 5 bases at J, with 11 bases in the middle. The CDR3 contains 13 residues. Per the germline V gene, CDR1 is SGHTA and CDR2 is FQGNSA.

On this clonotype itself: A much bigger clone sits one base away, suggesting this may be a read error. This chain joins TRBV5-1 and TRBJ2-1, with a weak D call TRBD1 (6 bases). Trimming left V 3 bases short and J 0 bases short, with 13 bases between. Germline CDR1 and CDR2: SGHRS and YFSETQ. This CDR3 contains 16 residues. CDR3 bases: TGCGCCAGCAGCTCAGATACAGGGAGCTCCTACAATGAGCAGTTCTTC. It specifies CASSSDTGSSYNEQFF.

This clonotype was seen many times. The chain couples TRBV12-3 or TRBV12-4 to TRBJ2-7; D assignment may be TRBD1 or TRBD2 (5 bases each). Trimming removed 4 bases from V and 11 bases from J, with 21 bases in between. The CDR3 covers 14 residues. The CDR3 bases are TGTGCCAGCAGTTCGTACAGTCGGGAAGACAGAAAGTACTTC. It translates to CASSSYSREDRKYF.

At least ten counts were recorded for this clonotype. This chain connects TRBV7-2 to TRBJ2-3; TRBD2 is a possible D gene (6 bases). V lost 5 bases to trimming and J lost 0 bases, with 12 bases between them. The CDR3 extends over 15 amino acids. CDR1 is SGHTA and CDR2 is FQGNSA in the germline V gene. In DNA form, the CDR3 reads TGTGCCAGCAGCCCGGACTACCTTAGCACAGATACGCAGTATTTT. This gives the protein CASSPDYLSTDTQYF. The full variable domain, completed using reference TRBV7-2 and TRBJ2-3, is GAGVSQSPSNKVTEKGKDVELRCDPISGHTALYWYRQSLGQGLEFLIYFQGNSAPDKSGLPSDRFSAERTGGSVSTLTIQRTQQEDSAVYLCASSPDYLSTDTQYFGPGTRLTVL.